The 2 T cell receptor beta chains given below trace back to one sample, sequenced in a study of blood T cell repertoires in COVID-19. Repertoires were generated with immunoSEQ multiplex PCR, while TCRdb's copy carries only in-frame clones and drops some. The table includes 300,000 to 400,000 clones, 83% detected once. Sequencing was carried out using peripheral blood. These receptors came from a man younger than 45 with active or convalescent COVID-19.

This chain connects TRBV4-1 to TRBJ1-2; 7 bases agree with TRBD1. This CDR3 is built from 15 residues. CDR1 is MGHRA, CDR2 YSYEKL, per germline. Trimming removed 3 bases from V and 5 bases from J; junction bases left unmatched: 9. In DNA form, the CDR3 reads TGCGCCAGCAGCCAGCCGGGACAGCGTCCTTATGGCTACACCTTC. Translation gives CASSQPGQRPYGYTF.

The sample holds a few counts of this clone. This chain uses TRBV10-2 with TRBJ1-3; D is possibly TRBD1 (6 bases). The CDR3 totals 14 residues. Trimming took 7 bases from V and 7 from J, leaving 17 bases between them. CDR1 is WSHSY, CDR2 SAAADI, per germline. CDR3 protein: CASTRDIMGNTIYF. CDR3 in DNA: TGCGCCAGCACCCGGGACATAATGGGCAACACCATATATTTT.